This T cell receptor beta chain was found in a study of T cell responses to AZD1222 COVID-19 vaccine. The V end was cut by 0 bases, the J end by 5 bases, with 10 bases between. CDR1 and CDR2 from the germline V gene are LGHDT and YNNKEL (reference sequence). The CDR3 runs to 14 residues. Sequencing was performed with immunoSEQ multiplex PCR; in TCRdb, only in-frame clones are kept and a portion is missing. The table includes under 95,000 clones, roughly 90% detected once. The chain is built from TRBV3-1 (or the pseudogene TRBV3-2) and TRBJ1-2; no firm D call. The source material was peripheral blood, sampled 28 days after the second AZD1222 dose. The source of this sequence is an adult who received the AZD1222 COVID-19 vaccine. The DNA of the CDR3 is TGTGCCAGCAGCCAAGATAGCGCTTTATATGGCTACACCTTC. Its translation is CASSQDSALYGYTF.